Listed below are T cell receptor beta chains from one sample, sequenced in a study of blood T cell repertoires in COVID-19. Some clones are missing from TCRdb's copy, which holds only in-frame ones; the method was immunoSEQ multiplex PCR. The sample has under 150,000 clones, around 85% seen once. Sequenced sample: peripheral blood. Source of these receptors: a woman aged 55-69 years with COVID-19, enrolled during active disease. Both conserved end residues are part of each CDR3. D genes are given only for firm matches. Rows give clone size only sometimes, using once, few, many, or a class for an expanded clone.

d_gene	abundance	v_gene	j_gene	CDR3aa	CDR3nt
TRBD1	-	TRBV2	TRBJ1-2	CASSKGQGIGGYTF	TGTGCCAGCAGTAAGGGACAGGGGATCGGTGGCTACACCTTC
TRBD1	-	TRBV7-9	TRBJ2-7	CASSFWDSTYEQYF	TGTGCCAGCAGCTTTTGGGACAGCACCTACGAGCAGTACTTC
-	-	TRBV19	TRBJ1-6	CASRLQGSYNSPLHF	TGTGCCAGTAGGCTACAGGGCTCCTATAATTCACCCCTCCACTTT
-	-	TRBV18	TRBJ2-2	CASSLTEGAGELFF	TGTGCCAGCTCCCTCACCGAGGGGGCCGGGGAGCTGTTTTTT
-	-	TRBV12-3/TRBV12-4	TRBJ1-2	CASSTGRSYGYTF	TGTGCCAGCAGTACAGGGAGAAGCTATGGCTACACCTTC
TRBD1	once	TRBV6-1	TRBJ1-5	CASSEARGQGSQPQHF	TGTGCCAGCAGTGAAGCGAGGGGACAGGGGTCTCAGCCCCAGCATTTT
-	-	TRBV10-1	TRBJ2-2	CASSESDRHLTGELFF	TGCGCCAGCAGTGAGTCGGACAGACATCTCACCGGGGAGCTGTTTTTT
-	-	TRBV6-5	TRBJ2-2	CASSYSSTGELFF	TGTGCCAGCAGTTACTCGAGTACCGGGGAGCTGTTTTTT
-	-	TRBV7-6	TRBJ2-2	CASSPGRGANTGELFF	TGTGCCAGCAGCCCCGGGCGGGGAGCGAACACCGGGGAGCTGTTTTTT
-	-	TRBV27	TRBJ1-2	CASSYQGGYGYTF	TGTGCCAGCAGTTATCAGGGCGGCTATGGCTACACCTTC
TRBD1	-	TRBV27	TRBJ1-1	CASSFQGDAEAFF	TGTGCCAGCAGTTTTCAGGGGGACGCTGAAGCTTTCTTT
-	once	TRBV5-5	TRBJ1-3	CASSLYSGNTIYF	TGTGCCAGCAGCTTATACTCTGGAAACACCATATATTTT
-	-	TRBV5-8	TRBJ2-1	CASSLERGAGNEQFF	TGTGCCAGCAGCTTGGAACGGGGGGCCGGCAATGAGCAGTTCTTC
TRBD1	-	TRBV3-1/TRBV3-2	TRBJ1-6	CASSQVNGGTVNSPLHF	TGTGCCAGCAGCCAAGTTAATGGCGGGACAGTCAATTCACCCCTCCACTTT
-	-	TRBV19	TRBJ1-1	CASSIRGRRNTEAFF	TGTGCCAGTAGTATAAGGGGAAGGAGGAACACTGAAGCTTTCTTT
-	-	TRBV28	TRBJ1-2	CASSLLVRVYGYTF	TGTGCCAGCAGTTTATTGGTGAGGGTATATGGCTACACCTTC
-	-	TRBV30	TRBJ1-1	CAWTRGDTEAFF	TGTGCCTGGACCCGGGGGGACACTGAAGCTTTCTTT
-	-	TRBV11-2	TRBJ1-3	CASSSTDRQDLGNTIYF	TGTGCCAGCAGCTCTACCGACAGACAAGACCTTGGAAACACCATATATTTT
TRBD1	-	TRBV19	TRBJ1-2	CASSVAFSGQADYGYTF	TGTGCCAGTAGTGTCGCCTTTTCGGGACAGGCAGACTATGGCTACACCTTC
-	-	TRBV9	TRBJ2-3	CASSVAYLRGGQDTQYF	TGTGCCAGCAGCGTAGCTTACCTCAGGGGCGGGCAAGATACGCAGTATTTT
-	-	TRBV5-1	TRBJ2-3	CASSSGQRATDTQYF	TGCGCCAGCAGCTCCGGACAGAGAGCCACAGATACGCAGTATTTT
-	-	TRBV27	TRBJ1-2	CASRSGFSNYGYTF	TGTGCCAGCAGATCAGGGTTCTCTAACTATGGCTACACCTTC
TRBD1	-	TRBV6-6	TRBJ1-2	CASSWTGANYGYTF	TGTGCCAGCAGTTGGACAGGGGCTAACTATGGCTACACCTTC
TRBD1	few	TRBV5-6	TRBJ1-5	CASSRDRSNQPQHF	TGTGCCAGCAGCCGGGACAGAAGCAATCAGCCCCAGCATTTT
-	once	TRBV19	TRBJ1-1	CASSNVGRGFTEAFF	TGTGCCAGTAGTAATGTAGGCAGGGGTTTCACTGAAGCTTTCTTT
-	once	TRBV12-5	TRBJ2-2	CASGLRLAENTGELFF	TGTGCTAGTGGTTTAAGATTAGCGGAAAACACCGGGGAGCTGTTTTTT
-	-	TRBV4-3	TRBJ1-5	CASSQDLAHNNQPQHF	TGCGCCAGCAGCCAAGATTTGGCCCACAACAATCAGCCCCAGCATTTT
-	-	TRBV7-9	TRBJ1-2	CASSLIGGAAGYTF	TGTGCCAGCAGCTTAATCGGGGGGGCCGCTGGCTACACCTTC